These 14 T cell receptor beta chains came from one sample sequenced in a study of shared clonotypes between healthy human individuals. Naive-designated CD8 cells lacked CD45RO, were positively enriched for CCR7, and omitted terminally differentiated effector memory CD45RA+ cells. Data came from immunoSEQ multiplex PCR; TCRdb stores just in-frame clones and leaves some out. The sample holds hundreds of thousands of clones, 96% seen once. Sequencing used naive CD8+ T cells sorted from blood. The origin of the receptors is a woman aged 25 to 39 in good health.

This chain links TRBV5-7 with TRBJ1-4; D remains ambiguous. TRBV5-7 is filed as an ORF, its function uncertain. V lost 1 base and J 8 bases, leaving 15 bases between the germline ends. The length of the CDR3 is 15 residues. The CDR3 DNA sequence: TGTGCCAGCAGCTTGAAGGCTCAGGTTATAGAAAAACTGTTTTTT. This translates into CASSLKAQVIEKLFF.

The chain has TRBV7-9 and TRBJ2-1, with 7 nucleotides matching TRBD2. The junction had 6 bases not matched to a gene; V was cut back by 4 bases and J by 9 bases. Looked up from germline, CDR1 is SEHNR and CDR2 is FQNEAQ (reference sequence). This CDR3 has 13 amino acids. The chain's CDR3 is CASSSALALEQFF. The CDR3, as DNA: TGTGCCAGCAGCTCTGCACTAGCGCTTGAGCAGTTCTTC.

The DNA of the CDR3 is TGTGCCAGCAGCCCGGACAGGGTGAGCTCCTACAATGAGCAGTTCTTC. Translation gives CASSPDRVSSYNEQFF. V and J are TRBV28 and TRBJ2-1; 8 nucleotides line up with TRBD1. Trimming at V came to 6 bases and at J to 0 bases, leaving 7 bases not matched to a gene. Germline values: CDR1 MDHEN, CDR2 SYDVKM. The CDR3 loop spans 16 amino acids. Complete variable domain (other parts from reference TRBV28 and TRBJ2-1): DVKVTQSSRYLVKRTGEKVFLECVQDMDHENMFWYRQDPGLGLRLIYFSYDVKMKEKGDIPEGYSVSREKKERFSLILESASTNQTSMYLCASSPDRVSSYNEQFFGPGTRLTVL.

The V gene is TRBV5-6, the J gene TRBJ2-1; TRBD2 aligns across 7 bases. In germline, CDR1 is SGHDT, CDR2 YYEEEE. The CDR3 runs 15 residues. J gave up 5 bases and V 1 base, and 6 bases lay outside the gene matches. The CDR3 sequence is CASSLRRETDNEQFF. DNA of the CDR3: TGTGCCAGCAGCTTGCGGCGGGAGACAGACAATGAGCAGTTCTTC.

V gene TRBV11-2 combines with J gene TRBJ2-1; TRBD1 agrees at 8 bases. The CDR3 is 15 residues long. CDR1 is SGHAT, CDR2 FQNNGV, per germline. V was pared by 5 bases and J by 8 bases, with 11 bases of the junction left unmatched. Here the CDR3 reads CASSTRQGIIHEQFF. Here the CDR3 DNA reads TGTGCCAGCAGCACCCGACAGGGGATAATTCATGAGCAGTTCTTC.

The CDR3 nucleotides read TGTGCCAGTAGTATTATGGGACAAGCCTACGAGCAGTACTTC. Translating it yields CASSIMGQAYEQYF. The V gene is TRBV19, the J gene TRBJ2-7; TRBD1 is a possible D gene (6 bases). Between the trimmed V and J ends, which lost 3 bases and 2 bases, there was a span of 11 bases. The CDR3 spans 14 residues. Germline assignment: CDR1 LNHDA and CDR2 SQIVND (reference sequence).

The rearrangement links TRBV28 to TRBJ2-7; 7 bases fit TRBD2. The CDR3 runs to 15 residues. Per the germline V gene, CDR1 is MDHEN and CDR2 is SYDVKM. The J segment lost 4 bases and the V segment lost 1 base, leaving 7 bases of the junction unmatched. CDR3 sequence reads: CASSLLGGRGYEQYF. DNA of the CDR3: TGTGCCAGCAGTTTATTAGGCGGGAGAGGGTACGAGCAGTACTTC.

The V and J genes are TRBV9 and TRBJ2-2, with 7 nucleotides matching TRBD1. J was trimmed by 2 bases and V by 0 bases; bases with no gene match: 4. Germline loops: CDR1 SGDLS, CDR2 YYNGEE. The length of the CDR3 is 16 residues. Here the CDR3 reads CASSVVGTANTGELFF. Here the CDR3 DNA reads TGTGCCAGCAGCGTAGTGGGGACAGCCAACACCGGGGAGCTGTTTTTT.

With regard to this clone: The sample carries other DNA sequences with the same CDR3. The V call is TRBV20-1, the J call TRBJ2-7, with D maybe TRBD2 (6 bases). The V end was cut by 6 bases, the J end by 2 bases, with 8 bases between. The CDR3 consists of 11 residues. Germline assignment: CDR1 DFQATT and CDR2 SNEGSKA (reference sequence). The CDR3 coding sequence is TGCAGTGCCACGGGGGCCTACGAGCAGTACTTC. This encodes CSATGAYEQYF.

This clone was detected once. The CDR3 nucleotides are TGTGCCAGCAGCACTAGCGGGAGCTCCTACAATGAGCAGTTCTTC. Residues: CASSTSGSSYNEQFF. The V and J genes are TRBV13 and TRBJ2-1; 11 nucleotides line up with TRBD2. The V gene end was trimmed by 5 bases and the J gene end by 0 bases; junction bases not matched to a gene: 0. This CDR3 has 15 residues. Germline values: CDR1 PRHDT, CDR2 FYEKMQ (reference sequence).

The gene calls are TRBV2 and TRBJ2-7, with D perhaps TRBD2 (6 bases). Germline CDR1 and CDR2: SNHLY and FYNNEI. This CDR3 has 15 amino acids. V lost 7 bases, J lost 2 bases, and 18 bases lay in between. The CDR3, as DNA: TGTGCCAGCACGGGACCGGGAGAGAGACCCTACGAGCAGTACTTC. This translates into CASTGPGERPYEQYF.

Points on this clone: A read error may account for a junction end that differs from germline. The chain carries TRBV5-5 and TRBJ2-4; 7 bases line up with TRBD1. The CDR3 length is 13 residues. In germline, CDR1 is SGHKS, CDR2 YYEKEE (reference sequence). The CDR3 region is CASSLGTDVHAVF. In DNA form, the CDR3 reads TGTGCCAGCAGCTTAGGGACAGACGTTCACGCGGTATTC.

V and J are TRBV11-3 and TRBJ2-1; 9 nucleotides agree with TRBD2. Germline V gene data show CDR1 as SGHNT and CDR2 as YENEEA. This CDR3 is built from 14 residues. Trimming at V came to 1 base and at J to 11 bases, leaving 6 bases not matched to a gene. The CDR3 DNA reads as TGTGCCAGCAGCTTAGCCAGCGGGAGGTTTAAGCAGTTCTTC. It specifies CASSLASGRFKQFF.

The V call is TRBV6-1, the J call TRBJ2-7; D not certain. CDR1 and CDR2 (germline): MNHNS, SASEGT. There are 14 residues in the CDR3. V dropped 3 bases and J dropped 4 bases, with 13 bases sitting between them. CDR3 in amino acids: CASSDMGFEYEQYF. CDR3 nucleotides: TGTGCCAGCAGTGATATGGGGTTTGAGTACGAGCAGTACTTC.